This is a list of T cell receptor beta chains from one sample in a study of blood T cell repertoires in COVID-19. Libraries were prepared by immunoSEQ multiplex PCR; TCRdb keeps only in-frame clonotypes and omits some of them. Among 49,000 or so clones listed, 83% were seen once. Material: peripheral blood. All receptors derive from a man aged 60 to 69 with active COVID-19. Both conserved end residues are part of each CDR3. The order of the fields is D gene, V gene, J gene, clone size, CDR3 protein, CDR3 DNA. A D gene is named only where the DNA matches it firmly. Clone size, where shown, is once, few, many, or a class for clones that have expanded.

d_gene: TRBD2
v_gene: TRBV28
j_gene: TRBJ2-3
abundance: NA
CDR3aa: CASSLIGGGDTQYF
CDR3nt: TGTGCCAGCAGTTTAATCGGGGGGGGAGATACGCAGTATTTT

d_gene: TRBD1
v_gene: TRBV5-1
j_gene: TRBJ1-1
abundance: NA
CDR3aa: CASSLELDREAFF
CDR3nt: TGCGCCAGCAGCTTGGAACTGGACAGGGAAGCTTTCTTT

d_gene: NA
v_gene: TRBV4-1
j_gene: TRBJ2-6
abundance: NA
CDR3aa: CASSPSGVGANVLTF
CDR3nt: TGCGCCAGCAGCCCCTCAGGGGTAGGGGCCAACGTCCTGACTTTC

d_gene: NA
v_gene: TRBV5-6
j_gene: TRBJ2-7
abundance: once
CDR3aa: CASSFWYTARGLEQYF
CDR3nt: TGTGCCAGCAGCTTTTGGTATACGGCCCGAGGTCTCGAGCAGTACTTC

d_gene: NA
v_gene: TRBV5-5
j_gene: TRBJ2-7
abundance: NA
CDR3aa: CASTDKRGIYEQYF
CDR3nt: TGTGCCAGCACCGACAAGAGGGGGATCTACGAGCAGTACTTC

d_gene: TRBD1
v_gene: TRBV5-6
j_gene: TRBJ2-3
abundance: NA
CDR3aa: CASSPVGGGTDTQYF
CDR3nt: TGTGCCAGCAGCCCTGTAGGGGGCGGAACAGATACGCAGTATTTT

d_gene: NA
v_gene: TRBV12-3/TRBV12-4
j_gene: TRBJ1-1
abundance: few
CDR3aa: CASSLDSYTEAFF
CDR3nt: TGTGCCAGCAGTCTTGACAGTTACACTGAAGCTTTCTTT

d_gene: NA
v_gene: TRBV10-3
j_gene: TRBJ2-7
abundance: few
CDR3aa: CAISERQDYEQYF
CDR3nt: TGTGCCATCAGTGAGAGACAGGACTACGAGCAGTACTTC

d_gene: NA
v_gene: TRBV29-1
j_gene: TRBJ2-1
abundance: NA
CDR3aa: CSVPSVAVPYNEQFF
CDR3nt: TGCAGCGTGCCCTCAGTCGCGGTACCCTACAATGAGCAGTTCTTC

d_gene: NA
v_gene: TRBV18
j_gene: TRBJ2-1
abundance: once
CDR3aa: CASSASGSVPYNEQFF
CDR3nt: TGTGCCAGCTCCGCGTCGGGTTCAGTCCCTTACAATGAGCAGTTCTTC

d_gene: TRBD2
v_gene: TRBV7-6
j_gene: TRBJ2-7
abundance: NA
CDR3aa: CASSLGTSGPQSLQYF
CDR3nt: TGTGCCAGCAGTTTGGGGACTAGCGGGCCACAGAGCCTCCAGTACTTC

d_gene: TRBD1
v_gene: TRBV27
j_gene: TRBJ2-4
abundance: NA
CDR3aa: CASSWDSKNIQYF
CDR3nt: TGTGCCAGCAGTTGGGACAGCAAAAACATTCAGTACTTC

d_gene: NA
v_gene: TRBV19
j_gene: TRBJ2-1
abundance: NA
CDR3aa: CASSIRDEQFF
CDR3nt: TGTGCCAGTAGTATCCGGGATGAGCAGTTCTTC

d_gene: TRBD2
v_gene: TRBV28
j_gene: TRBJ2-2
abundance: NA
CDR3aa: CASSLPRLAGNTGELFF
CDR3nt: TGTGCCAGCAGTTTGCCCCGACTAGCGGGAAATACCGGGGAGCTGTTTTTT

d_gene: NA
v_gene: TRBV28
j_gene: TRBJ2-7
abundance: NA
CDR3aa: CASSFPLRGPKYF
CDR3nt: TGTGCCAGCAGTTTCCCTCTCAGGGGCCCGAAGTACTTC

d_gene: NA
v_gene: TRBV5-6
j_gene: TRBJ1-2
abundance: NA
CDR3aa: CASSLGQHYGYTF
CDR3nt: TGTGCCAGCAGCTTGGGACAGCACTATGGCTACACCTTC

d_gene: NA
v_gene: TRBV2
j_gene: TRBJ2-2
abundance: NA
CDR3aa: CASTMARELFF
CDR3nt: TGTGCCAGCACGATGGCCCGGGAGCTGTTTTTT

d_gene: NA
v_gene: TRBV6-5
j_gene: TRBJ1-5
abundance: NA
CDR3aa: CASSPWGGGNQPQHF
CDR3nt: TGTGCCAGCAGTCCTTGGGGTGGGGGGAATCAGCCCCAGCATTTT

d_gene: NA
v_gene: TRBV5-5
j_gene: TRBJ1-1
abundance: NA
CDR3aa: CASSLATGRNTEAFF
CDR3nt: TGTGCCAGCAGCTTGGCCACGGGTAGGAACACTGAAGCTTTCTTT

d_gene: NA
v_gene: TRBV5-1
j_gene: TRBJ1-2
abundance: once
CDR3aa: CASSLGAGDYGYTF
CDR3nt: TGCGCCAGCAGCTTGGGGGCAGGGGACTATGGCTACACCTTC

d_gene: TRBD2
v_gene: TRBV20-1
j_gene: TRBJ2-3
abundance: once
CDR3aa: CSASNSGGASTQYF
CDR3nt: TGCAGTGCTAGTAATAGCGGGGGGGCTAGTACGCAGTATTTT

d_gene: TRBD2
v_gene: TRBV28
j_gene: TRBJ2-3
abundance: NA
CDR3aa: CASSPTLAGSLDTQCF
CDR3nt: TGTGCCAGCAGCCCCACACTAGCGGGGTCCTTAGATACGCAGTGTTTT

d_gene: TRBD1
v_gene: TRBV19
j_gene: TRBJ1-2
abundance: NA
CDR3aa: CASNSDRDNGYTF
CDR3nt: TGTGCCAGTAATTCGGACAGGGATAATGGCTACACCTTC

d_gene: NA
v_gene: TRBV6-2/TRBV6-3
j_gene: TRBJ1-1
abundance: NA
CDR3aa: CASSRTAFEAFF
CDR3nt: TGTGCCAGCAGCCGGACAGCCTTTGAAGCTTTCTTT

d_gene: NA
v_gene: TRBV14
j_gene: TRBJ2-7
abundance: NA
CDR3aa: CASSHDYAYEQYF
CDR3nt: TGTGCCAGCAGCCACGACTATGCCTACGAGCAGTACTTC

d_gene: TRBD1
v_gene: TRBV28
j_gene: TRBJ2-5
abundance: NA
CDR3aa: CASSSGQGGETQYF
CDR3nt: TGTGCCAGCAGTTCGGGACAGGGGGGAGAGACCCAGTACTTC

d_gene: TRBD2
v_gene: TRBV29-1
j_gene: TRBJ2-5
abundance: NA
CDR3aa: CSVEVLAHQETQYF
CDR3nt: TGCAGCGTTGAGGTACTAGCGCACCAAGAGACCCAGTACTTC

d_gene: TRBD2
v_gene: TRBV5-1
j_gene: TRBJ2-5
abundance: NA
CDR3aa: CASSLGAGVQETQYF
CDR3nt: TGCGCCAGCAGCTTGGGAGCGGGGGTACAAGAGACCCAGTACTTC

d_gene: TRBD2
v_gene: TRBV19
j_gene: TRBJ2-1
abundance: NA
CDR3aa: CASSIDGTSGNGNEQFF
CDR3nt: TGTGCCAGTAGTATAGACGGGACTAGCGGGAACGGGAATGAGCAGTTCTTC

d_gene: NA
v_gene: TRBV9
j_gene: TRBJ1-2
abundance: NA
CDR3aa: CASSVATLDYGYTF
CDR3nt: TGTGCCAGCAGCGTAGCTACGTTGGACTATGGCTACACCTTC

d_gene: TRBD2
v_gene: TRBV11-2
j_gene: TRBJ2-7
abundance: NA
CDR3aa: CASSLGRGLDYEQYF
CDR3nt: TGTGCCAGCAGCTTAGGGCGGGGGTTAGACTACGAGCAGTACTTC

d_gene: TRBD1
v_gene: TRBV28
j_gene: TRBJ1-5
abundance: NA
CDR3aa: CASRRSGTGGNQPQHF
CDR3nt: TGTGCCAGCAGACGATCTGGGACAGGGGGCAATCAGCCCCAGCATTTT

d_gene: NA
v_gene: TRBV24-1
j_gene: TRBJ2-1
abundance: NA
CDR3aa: CATSDSGLNKNEQFF
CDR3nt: TGTGCCACCAGTGATTCCGGACTGAACAAAAATGAGCAGTTCTTC

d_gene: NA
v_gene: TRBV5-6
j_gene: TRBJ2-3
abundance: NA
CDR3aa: CASSLSRGATDTQYF
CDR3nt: TGTGCCAGCAGCTTGTCCCGGGGGGCGACAGATACGCAGTATTTT

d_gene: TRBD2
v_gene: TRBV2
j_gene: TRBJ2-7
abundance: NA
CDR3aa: CASSGSVPGLAGDYEQYF
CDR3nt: TGTGCCAGCAGTGGATCTGTGCCGGGACTAGCGGGGGACTACGAGCAGTACTTC

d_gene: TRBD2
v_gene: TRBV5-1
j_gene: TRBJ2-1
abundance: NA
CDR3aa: CASSLGRGGYNEQFF
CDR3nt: TGCGCCAGCAGCTTAGGTCGCGGGGGGTACAATGAGCAGTTCTTC

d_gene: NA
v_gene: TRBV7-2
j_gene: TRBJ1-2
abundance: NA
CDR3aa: CASSLGGQGTGYTF
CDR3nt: TGTGCCAGCAGCTTAGGGGGTCAGGGGACCGGCTACACCTTC

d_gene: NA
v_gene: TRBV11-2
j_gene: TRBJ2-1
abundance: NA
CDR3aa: CASSLDSRVGEQFF
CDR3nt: TGTGCCAGCAGCTTAGATAGCAGGGTTGGTGAGCAGTTCTTC